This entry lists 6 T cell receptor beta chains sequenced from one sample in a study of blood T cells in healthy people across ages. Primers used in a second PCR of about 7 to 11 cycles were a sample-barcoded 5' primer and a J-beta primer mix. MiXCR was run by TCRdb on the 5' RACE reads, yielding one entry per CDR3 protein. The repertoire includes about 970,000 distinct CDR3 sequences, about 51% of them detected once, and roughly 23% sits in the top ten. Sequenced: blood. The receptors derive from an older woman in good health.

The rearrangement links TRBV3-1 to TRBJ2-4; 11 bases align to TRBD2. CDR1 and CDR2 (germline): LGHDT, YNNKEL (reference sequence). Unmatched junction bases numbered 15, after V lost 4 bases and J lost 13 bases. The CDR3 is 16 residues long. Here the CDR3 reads CASSPMLAGGSREQYF. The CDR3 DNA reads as TGTGCCAGCAGCCCCATGCTAGCGGGGGGCTCGAGGGAGCAGTACTTC. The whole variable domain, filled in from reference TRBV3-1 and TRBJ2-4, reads DTAVSQTPKYLVTQMGNDKSIKCEQNLGHDTMYWYKQDSKKFLKIMFSYNNKELIINETVPNRFSPKSPDKAHLNLHINSLELGDSAVYFCASSPMLAGGSREQYFGAGTRLSVL.

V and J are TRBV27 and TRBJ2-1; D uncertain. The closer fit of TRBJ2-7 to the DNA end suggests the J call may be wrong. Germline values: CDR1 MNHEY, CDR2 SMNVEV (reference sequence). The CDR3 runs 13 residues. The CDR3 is CASSSRNVGEQYF. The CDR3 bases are TGTGCCAGCAGCTCTAGGAATGTTGGTGAGCAGTACTTC.

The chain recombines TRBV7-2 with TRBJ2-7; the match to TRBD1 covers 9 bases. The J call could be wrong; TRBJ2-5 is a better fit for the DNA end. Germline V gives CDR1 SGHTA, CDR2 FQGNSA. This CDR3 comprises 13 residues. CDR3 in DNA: TGTGCCAGCAGCAGACAGGGGGGCGGGACCCAGTACTTC. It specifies CASSRQGGGTQYF.

Here the CDR3 reads CASSPKWGNQPQHF. The CDR3 coding sequence is TGTGCCAGCAGTCCCAAGTGGGGGAATCAGCCCCAGCATTTT. This chain uses TRBV27 with TRBJ1-5, with D possibly TRBD1 on 5 matching bases. This CDR3 has 14 amino acids. Germline loops: CDR1 MNHEY, CDR2 SMNVEV (reference sequence). V shed 5 bases and J shed 4 bases, with 12 bases lying between them.

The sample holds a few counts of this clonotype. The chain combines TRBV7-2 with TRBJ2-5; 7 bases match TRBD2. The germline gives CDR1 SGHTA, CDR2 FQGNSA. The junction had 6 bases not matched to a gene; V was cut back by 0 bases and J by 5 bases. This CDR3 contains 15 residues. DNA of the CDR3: TGTGCCAGCAGCTTAGCGAAGACTAGCAGGGAGACCCAGTACTTC. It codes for CASSLAKTSRETQYF.

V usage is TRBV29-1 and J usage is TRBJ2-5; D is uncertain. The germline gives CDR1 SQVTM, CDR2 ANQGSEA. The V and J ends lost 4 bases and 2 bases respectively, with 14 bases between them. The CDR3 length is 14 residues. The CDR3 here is CSVGAGGLQETQYF. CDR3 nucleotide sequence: TGCAGCGTTGGGGCTGGCGGATTACAAGAGACCCAGTACTTC. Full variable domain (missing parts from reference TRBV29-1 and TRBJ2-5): SAVISQKPSRDICQRGTSLTIQCQVDSQVTMMFWYRQQPGQSLTLIATANQGSEATYESGFVIDKFPISRPNLTFSTLTVSNMSPEDSSIYLCSVGAGGLQETQYFGPGTRLLVL.